One TCR beta chain is described in this entry. The sample comes from a study of response to subunit inactivated influenza vaccine. TCRdb reprocessed the RT-PCR reads via MiXCR and lists one record per CDR3 protein. The profile shows around 530,000 distinct CDR3 sequences, about 17% of them singletons. Trimming took 1 base from V and 2 from J; bases not matched to a gene: 1. Looked up from germline, CDR1 is DFQATT and CDR2 is SNEGSKA (reference sequence). This CDR3 contains 14 residues. V and J are TRBV20-1 and TRBJ2-2, with 7 positions matching TRBD2. The TCR originated in a man between 45 and 75 years old who received an inactivated influenza vaccine. Sequencing used CD4+ T cells sorted from PBMCs, obtained 23 months after vaccination. The CDR3 sequence: CSARGGLNTGELFF. The CDR3 DNA is TGCAGTGCTAGAGGGGGACTAAACACCGGGGAGCTGTTTTTT.